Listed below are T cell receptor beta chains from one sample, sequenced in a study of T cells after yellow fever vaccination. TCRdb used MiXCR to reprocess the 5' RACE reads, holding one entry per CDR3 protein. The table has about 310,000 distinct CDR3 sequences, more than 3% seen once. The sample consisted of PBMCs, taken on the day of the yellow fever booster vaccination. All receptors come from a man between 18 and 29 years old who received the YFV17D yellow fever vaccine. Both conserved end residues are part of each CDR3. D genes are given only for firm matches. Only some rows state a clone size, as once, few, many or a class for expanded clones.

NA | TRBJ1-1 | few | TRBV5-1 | TGCGCCAGCAGCCGGGGGGATTGGGGCACTGAAGCTTTCTTT | CASSRGDWGTEAFF
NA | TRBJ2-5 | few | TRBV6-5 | TGTGCCAGCAGTTCCTTCGGACAGAACCTAGAAGAGACCCAGTACTTC | CASSSFGQNLEETQYF
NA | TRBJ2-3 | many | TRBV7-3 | TGTGCCAGCAGCTTAACGGGGGCCTCCACAGATACGCAGTATTTT | CASSLTGASTDTQYF
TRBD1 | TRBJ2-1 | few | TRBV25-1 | TGTGCCAGCAGTGACCCCAGGACAGGTGACAATGAGCAGTTCTTC | CASSDPRTGDNEQFF
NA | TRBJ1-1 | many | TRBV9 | TGTGCCAGCAGCGTAGGGAGGTACACTGAAGCTTTCTTT | CASSVGRYTEAFF
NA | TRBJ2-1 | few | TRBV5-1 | TGCGCCAGCAGCTTGGTGACGTCCCTCAACAATGAGCAGTTCTTC | CASSLVTSLNNEQFF
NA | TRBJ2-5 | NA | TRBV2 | TGTGCCAGCGCGAGGGACTCCCAAGAGACCCAGTACTTC | CASARDSQETQYF
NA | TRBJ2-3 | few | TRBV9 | TGTGCCAGCAGCGTAAAGCAGGCCCCCACAGATACGCAGTATTTT | CASSVKQAPTDTQYF
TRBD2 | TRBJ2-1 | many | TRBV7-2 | TGTGCCAGCAGCTTCCGACGACTAGCGGGGGGCGGGCAGTTCTTC | CASSFRRLAGGGQFF
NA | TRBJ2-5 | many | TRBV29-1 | TGCAGCGTGACCGGCTCAGAGACCCAGTACTTC | CSVTGSETQYF
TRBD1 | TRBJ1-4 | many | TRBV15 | TGTGCCACCAGCCGTGACAGGGAGGTGAATGAAAAACTGTTTTTT | CATSRDREVNEKLFF
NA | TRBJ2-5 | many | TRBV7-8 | TGTGCCAGCAGCTTTTCGTCCGAGAGGGAGACCCAGTACTTC | CASSFSSERETQYF
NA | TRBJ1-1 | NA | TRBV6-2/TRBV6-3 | TGTGCCAGCAGTCGTAGGGGGGTTGAAGCTTTCTTT | CASSRRGVEAFF
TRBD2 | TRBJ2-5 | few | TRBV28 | TGTGCCAGCAGGCCTCATACTAGCGGGGGCCAAGAGACCCAGTACTTC | CASRPHTSGGQETQYF
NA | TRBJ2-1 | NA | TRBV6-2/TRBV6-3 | TGTGCCAGCAGTCTAAGCGGGCCCTACAATGAGCAGTTCTTC | CASSLSGPYNEQFF
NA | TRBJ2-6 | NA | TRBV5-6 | TGTGCCAGCAGCTTGTGGGGTGGGGCCAACGTCCTGACTTTC | CASSLWGGANVLTF
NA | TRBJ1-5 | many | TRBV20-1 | TGCAGTGCCCCGAGGGGGGCTCATAGCAATCAGCCCCAGCATTTT | CSAPRGAHSNQPQHF
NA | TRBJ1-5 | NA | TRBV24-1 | TGTGCCACCAGTGATTCGGACTGGAGGGAGCCCCAGCATTTT | CATSDSDWREPQHF
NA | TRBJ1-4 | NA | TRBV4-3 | TGCGCCAGCAGCTACCGGGCCTGGGATGAAAAACTGTTTTTT | CASSYRAWDEKLFF
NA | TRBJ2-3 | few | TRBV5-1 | TGCGCCAGCAGCTTGGCTCCCCTGGGCCCAGATACGCAGTATTTT | CASSLAPLGPDTQYF
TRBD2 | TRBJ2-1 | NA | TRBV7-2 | TGTGCCAGTAGCGGGAGATCCTACAATGAGCAGTTCTTC | CASSGRSYNEQFF
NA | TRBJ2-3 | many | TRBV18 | TGTGCCAGCTCACCACCGTCCGACGGTGGAGATACGCAGTATTTT | CASSPPSDGGDTQYF
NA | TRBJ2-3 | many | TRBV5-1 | TGCGCCAGCAGCTCACCGACAGGAGCCACAGATACGCAGTATTTT | CASSSPTGATDTQYF
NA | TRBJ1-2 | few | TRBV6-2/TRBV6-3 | TGTGCCAGCAGCAATCAGGGCTCCCTCAGCTATGGCTACACCTTC | CASSNQGSLSYGYTF
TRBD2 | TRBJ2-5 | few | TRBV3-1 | TGTGCCAGCAGCCCCCGACTAGCGGCGGGAGAGACCCAGTACTTC | CASSPRLAAGETQYF
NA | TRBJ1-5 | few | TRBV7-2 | TGTGCCAGCAGCTTAGGACCCGTAGGGCAGCCCCAGCATTTT | CASSLGPVGQPQHF
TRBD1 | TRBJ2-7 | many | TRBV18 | TGTGCCAGCTCACCTCGGACAGGAGGACAGGACGCTCAGTACTTC | CASSPRTGGQDAQYF
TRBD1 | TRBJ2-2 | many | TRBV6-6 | TGTGCCAGCATCCCTCCCGGGACAGGGTACACCGGGGAGCTGTTTTTT | CASIPPGTGYTGELFF
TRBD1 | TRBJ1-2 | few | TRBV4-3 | TGCGCCAGCAGCCGAACTTCGACAGGGGAGCGCGGCTACACCTTC | CASSRTSTGERGYTF
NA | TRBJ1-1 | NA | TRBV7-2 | TGTGCCAGCAGCGTAGGACTGAGGGCTTTCTTT | CASSVGLRAFF
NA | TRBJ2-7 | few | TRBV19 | TGTGCCAGTAGTATAGTCGGTCCAGCTCCGGAGCAGTACTTC | CASSIVGPAPEQYF
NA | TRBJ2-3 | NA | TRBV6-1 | TGTGCCAGCAGCCCAGGGGGGGGGGCCCGCACAGATACGCAGTATTTT | CASSPGGGARTDTQYF
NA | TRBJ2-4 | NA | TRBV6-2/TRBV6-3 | TGTGCCAGCAGTTACTCGATGGATCGCGGCAGAAACATTCAGTACTTC | CASSYSMDRGRNIQYF
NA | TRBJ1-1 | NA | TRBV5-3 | TGTGCCAGAAGCTTGGGACAGGCGGATATGAACACTGAAGCTTTCTTT | CARSLGQADMNTEAFF
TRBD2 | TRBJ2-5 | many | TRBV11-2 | TGTGCCAGCAGCTTAGAAGGCGGGGGGCAGGAAGAGACCCAGTACTTC | CASSLEGGGQEETQYF
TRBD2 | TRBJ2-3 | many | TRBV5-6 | TGTGCCAGCAGCTTGGCGCGGGGGATCACAGATACGCAGTATTTT | CASSLARGITDTQYF
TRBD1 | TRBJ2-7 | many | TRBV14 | TGTGCCAGCAGCCAAGTCCGGGACAGCTCCTACGAGCAGTACTTC | CASSQVRDSSYEQYF
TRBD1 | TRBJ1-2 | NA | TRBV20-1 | TGCAGTGCTAGAGATCGACAGGGGGCGGAGTGGGCAAGGGGCTACACCTTC | CSARDRQGAEWARGYTF
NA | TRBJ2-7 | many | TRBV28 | TGTGCCAGCAGTTGGGACCCTACCACCTACGAGCAGTACTTC | CASSWDPTTYEQYF
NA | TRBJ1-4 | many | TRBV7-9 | TGTGCCAGCAGCCGGGAGTGGAAACTGTTTTTT | CASSREWKLFF
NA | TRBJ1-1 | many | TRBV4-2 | TGTGCCAGCAGCCAATCCCAGGGATTAAACACTGAAGCTTTCTTT | CASSQSQGLNTEAFF
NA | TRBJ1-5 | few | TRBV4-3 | TGCGCCAGCAGCCAAGATACGGGGCCTAGCAATCAGCCCCAGCATTTT | CASSQDTGPSNQPQHF
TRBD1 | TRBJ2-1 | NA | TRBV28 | TGTGCCAGCAGCTTGGTCCGGGACAGGGGTTCTCAGTTCTTC | CASSLVRDRGSQFF
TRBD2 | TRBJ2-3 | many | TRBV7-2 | TGTGCCAGCAGCCGGACTAGCGGGGGGAGCACAGATACGCAGTATTTT | CASSRTSGGSTDTQYF
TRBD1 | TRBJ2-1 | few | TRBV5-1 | TGCGCCAGCAGCCCGGACAGGGGCCATGAGCAGTTCTTC | CASSPDRGHEQFF
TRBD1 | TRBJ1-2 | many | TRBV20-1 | TGCAGTGCTTCGGACAGGGTGAATGGCTACACCTTC | CSASDRVNGYTF
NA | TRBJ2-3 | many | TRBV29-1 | TGCAGCGGTGAACAGGGACACACAGATACGCAGTATTTT | CSGEQGHTDTQYF
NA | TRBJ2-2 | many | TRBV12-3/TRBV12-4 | TGTGCCAGCAGTTTATATAGTGTTGGGCTGTTTTTT | CASSLYSVGLFF
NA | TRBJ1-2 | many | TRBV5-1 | TGCGCCAGCAGCTTGGGGACCTCCCTATCATATGGCTACACCTTC | CASSLGTSLSYGYTF
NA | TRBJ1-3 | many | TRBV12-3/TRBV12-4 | TGTGCCAGCAGTTTATTGTCTTCAGGGGCTGGAAACACCATATATTTT | CASSLLSSGAGNTIYF